The 11 T cell receptor beta chains reported below all come from one sample, sequenced in a study of T-cell memory formation after mild COVID-19. TCRdb called the 5' RACE reads again in MiXCR, with one record for every CDR3 protein. Of under 250,000 distinct CDR3 sequences listed, 15% are singletons. Material for sequencing was PBMCs or a T cell subset sorted from them (not recorded which). These receptors originate from an adult woman who had mild COVID-19 (a few samples of this study predate the infection). Cell type and time point are not known.

This clonotype was observed a handful of times. The V and J genes are TRBV9 and TRBJ2-1; no clear D gene. This CDR3 has 15 residues. The germline V gene encodes CDR1 SGDLS and CDR2 YYNGEE. V was cut by 4 bases and J by 0 bases, with 11 bases left in between. The CDR3 region has the DNA TGTGCCAGCAGCCGGACGGCAGGCTCCTACAATGAGCAGTTCTTC. Its protein is CASSRTAGSYNEQFF.

The rearrangement joins TRBV7-9 to TRBJ2-7; TRBD1 aligns across 7 bases. Germline V gene data show CDR1 as SEHNR and CDR2 as FQNEAQ (reference sequence). V lost 2 bases and J lost 4; bases outside the gene matches: 5. The CDR3 loop spans 14 amino acids. CDR3 in amino acids: CASSLRGRGYEQYF. CDR3 nucleotide sequence: TGTGCCAGCAGCTTAAGGGGCAGGGGGTACGAGCAGTACTTC.

This clonotype was counted between two and nine times. This chain connects TRBV18 to TRBJ2-3, with TRBD2 identical over 7 bases. Germline CDR1 and CDR2: KGHSH and LQKENI. This CDR3 region has 19 residues. V trimming: 3 bases; J trimming: 0 bases; junction bases outside the gene matches: 15. In nucleotides, the CDR3 is TGTGCCAGCTCACCTCTACCGCAAGGGACTACCTTTAGCACAGATACGCAGTATTTT. This gives the protein CASSPLPQGTTFSTDTQYF.

This clonotype has at least ten counts. Its ends do not fully match the called genes, so a read error is possible. The chain recombines TRBV5-1 with TRBJ1-1, with D tentatively TRBD1 (5 bases). From germline, CDR1 is SGHRS and CDR2 YFSETQ. The CDR3 has 14 amino acids. The CDR3 DNA reads as TGTGCCAGCAGCTTGGCCAGGGTGAACACTGAAGCTTTCTTT. It codes for CASSLARVNTEAFF.

This clonotype was counted between two and nine times. V gene TRBV9 combines with J gene TRBJ2-7; D gene uncertain. The ends were cut back, 0 bases at V and 0 bases at J, with 10 bases in the middle. CDR1 and CDR2 (germline): SGDLS, YYNGEE. The CDR3 runs to 15 residues. DNA for the CDR3: TGTGCCAGCAGCGTAGCCAGCGACCGCTCCTACGAGCAGTACTTC. This gives the protein CASSVASDRSYEQYF. The full variable domain, completed using reference TRBV9 and TRBJ2-7, is DSGVTQTPKHLITATGQRVTLRCSPRSGDLSVYWYQQSLDQGLQFLIQYYNGEERAKGNILERFSAQQFPDLHSELNLSSLELGDSALYFCASSVASDRSYEQYFGPGTRLTVT.

This clonotype was counted a few times. The rearrangement links TRBV2 to TRBJ2-2; 8 bases match TRBD2. The trim removed 6 bases at V and 3 bases at J, leaving 6 bases unmatched. From germline, CDR1 is SNHLY and CDR2 FYNNEI. CDR3 length: 15 residues. The CDR3 DNA sequence: TGTGCCAGCAGGAGCGGGAGTACGGACACCGGGGAGCTGTTTTTT. It is translated as CASRSGSTDTGELFF. The whole variable domain, remainder taken from reference TRBV2 and TRBJ2-2, is EPEVTQTPSHQVTQMGQEVILRCVPISNHLYFYWYRQILGQKVEFLVSFYNNEISEKSEIFDDQFSVERPDGSNFTLKIRSTKLEDSAMYFCASRSGSTDTGELFFGEGSRLTVL.

This clonotype was detected a few times. The V call is TRBV5-1, the J call TRBJ2-7; D possibly corresponds to TRBD1 (6 bases). V lost 0 bases to trimming and J lost 2 bases, with 12 bases between them. Germline CDR1 is SGHRS and CDR2 is YFSETQ. This CDR3 comprises 15 residues. The CDR3 loop is CASSLGVTGTYEQYF. CDR3 sequence (DNA): TGCGCCAGCAGCTTGGGGGTGACAGGAACCTACGAGCAGTACTTC.

The sample holds a few counts of this clonotype. V is TRBV5-1 and J is TRBJ1-1, with D perhaps TRBD1 (6 bases). The CDR3 runs to 16 residues. Germline CDR1 reads SGHRS; CDR2 reads YFSETQ. Trimming left V 6 bases short and J 2 bases short, with 20 bases between. In DNA, the CDR3 is TGCGCCAGCACCCCGGAGAGGGGGGGTCTAAACACTGAAGCTTTCTTT. Translation gives CASTPERGGLNTEAFF.

The sample holds a few counts of this clonotype. The chain links TRBV20-1 to TRBJ2-3, with 11 bases identical to TRBD2. The J segment lost 4 bases and the V segment lost 4 bases, leaving 7 bases of the junction unmatched. Germline V gene sequence: CDR1 DFQATT, CDR2 SNEGSKA (reference sequence). There are 15 residues in the CDR3. CDR3 loop: CSAKLAGVRADTQYF. CDR3 coding DNA: TGCAGTGCTAAACTAGCGGGAGTTCGCGCAGATACGCAGTATTTT.

The chain uses TRBV19 and TRBJ2-7, with TRBD1 as a possible D gene (7 bases). There are 14 residues in the CDR3. The germline V gene has CDR1 LNHDA and CDR2 SQIVND (reference sequence). V lost 5 bases and J 1 base, leaving 12 bases between the germline ends. The CDR3, as DNA: TGTGCCAGTAGTCGGCAGGGGGGATCCTACGAGCAGTACTTC. Amino acid sequence: CASSRQGGSYEQYF. Using reference TRBV19 and TRBJ2-7 for the parts outside the CDR3, the full variable domain is DGGITQSPKYLFRKEGQNVTLSCEQNLNHDAMYWYRQDPGQGLRLIYYSQIVNDFQKGDIAEGYSVSREKKESFPLTVTSAQKNPTAFYLCASSRQGGSYEQYFGPGTRLTVT.

The chain couples TRBV10-3 to TRBJ2-1; 8 bases are shared with TRBD1. V gave up 10 bases and J gave up 7 bases; unmatched junction bases: 9. CDR1 is ENHRY, CDR2 SYGVKD, per germline. The CDR3 has 13 residues. The CDR3 protein is CATRGRSSNEQFF. CDR3 nucleotide sequence: TGTGCCACCAGGGGGCGCAGTTCGAATGAGCAGTTCTTC.